The 12 T cell receptor beta chains below come from one sample, sequenced in a study of shared clonotypes between healthy human individuals (dated by TCRdb to 2020 to 2022). To prepare the library, the immunoSEQ multiplex PCR assay was applied. This is the immuneACCESS table as TCRdb keeps it, with only in-frame sequences that have V and J called. A part of the clones is gone; compared with another copy, unresolved V genes explain less than half, and the rest is unexplained. Present in this sample are approximately 1.5 million clones, 95% to 99% of which were seen just once. The leading ten clones occupy 0.45% of the sample. The sequencing input was naive CD4+ T cells sorted from blood. The sample's cell subset or site label, decoded: CD45RA+ positively selected. The receptors here all came from a man aged 25 to 45 in good health.

The V and J genes are TRBV6-1 and TRBJ2-1, with 7 bases that match TRBD2. Germline values: CDR1 MNHNS, CDR2 SASEGT. The CDR3 is made up of 12 amino acids. The junction had 4 bases not matched to a gene; V was cut back by 8 bases and J by 6 bases. In DNA, the CDR3 is TGTGCCAGCCAGTGGGGGGGCAATGAGCAGTTCTTC. Residues: CASQWGGNEQFF.

The chain links TRBV2 to TRBJ1-2, with TRBD1 matching 7 bases. Looked up from germline, CDR1 is SNHLY and CDR2 is FYNNEI. The CDR3 spans 13 residues. Trimming at V came to 7 bases and at J to 2 bases, leaving 4 bases not matched to a gene. CDR3 region: CASMGQRNYGYTF. The CDR3 DNA is TGTGCCAGCATGGGACAGAGAAACTATGGCTACACCTTC.

This chain connects TRBV14 to TRBJ2-1; 9 bases fit TRBD1. The J segment lost 10 bases and the V segment lost 4 bases, leaving 8 bases of the junction unmatched. The length of the CDR3 is 14 residues. In germline, CDR1 is SGHDN, CDR2 FVKESK. The CDR3 bases are TGTGCCAGCAGCCGCTCCGGGACAGGGACCGAGCAGTTCTTC. Translating it yields CASSRSGTGTEQFF.

The chain recombines TRBV7-9 with TRBJ1-1; possibly TRBD1 for D (6 bases). The germline V and J ends were trimmed by 3 bases and 2 bases, with 16 bases remaining between them. The length of the CDR3 is 16 residues. The germline CDR1 and CDR2 sequences are SEHNR and FQNEAQ (reference sequence). The CDR3 DNA sequence: TGTGCCAGCAGCTTTCATACGGGGGGCTCTAACACTGAAGCTTTCTTT. Amino acid sequence: CASSFHTGGSNTEAFF.

This rearrangement joins TRBV18 to TRBJ2-5, with D possibly being TRBD2 (6 bases). Between the trimmed V and J ends, which lost 6 bases and 5 bases, there was a span of 7 bases. The germline V gene has CDR1 KGHSH and CDR2 LQKENI. CDR3 length: 11 residues. The CDR3: CASSLAETQYF. CDR3 DNA sequence: TGTGCCAGCTCCCTAGCGGAGACCCAGTACTTC.

This clone came up once. The chain joins TRBV27 to TRBJ2-1; D is ambiguous. Germline lookup yields CDR1 MNHEY and CDR2 SMNVEV (reference sequence). This CDR3 has 11 amino acids. Trimming removed 4 bases at V and 8 bases at J, with 6 bases between. CDR3 DNA sequence: TGTGCCAGCAGTTCCGTTTATGAGCAGTTCTTC. It specifies CASSSVYEQFF.

This chain joins TRBV6-5 and TRBJ2-3; D gene ambiguous. Germline CDR1 and CDR2: MNHEY and SVGAGI. The CDR3 spans 13 residues. Trimming cost V 2 bases and J 3 bases, with 6 bases left between them. The CDR3 DNA sequence: TGTGCCAGCAGTTACGACGAGACAGATACGCAGTATTTT. It codes for CASSYDETDTQYF.

This chain joins TRBV27 and TRBJ1-2, with D hard to call. This CDR3 comprises 14 residues. Germline loops: CDR1 MNHEY, CDR2 SMNVEV (reference sequence). The V and J ends lost 0 bases and 4 bases respectively, with 9 bases between them. The CDR3 here is CASSLSIGSYGYTF. The CDR3 nucleotides are TGTGCCAGCAGTTTATCGATAGGTTCCTATGGCTACACCTTC.

This chain joins TRBV5-1 and TRBJ2-3, with 7 bases aligning to TRBD2. The CDR3 has 14 residues. Per the germline V gene, CDR1 is SGHRS and CDR2 is YFSETQ. V shed 3 bases, J shed 6 bases, and the junction held 7 bases outside the gene matches. CDR3 DNA sequence: TGCGCCAGCAGCTCCCCCGGGGGGACCGATACGCAGTATTTT. Its translation is CASSSPGGTDTQYF.

The chain is built from TRBV21-1 and TRBJ2-3; the D call in the table, TRBD2, was not verified against the DNA. TRBV21-1 is given as a pseudogene. The CDR3 is 16 amino acids. CDR3 sequence: CASSKVLADYTDTQYF. The CDR3 DNA reads as TGTGCCAGCAGCAAAGTTTTAGCGGATTACACAGATACGCAGTATTTT.

The chain is built from TRBV5-1 and TRBJ2-3, with TRBD1 matching 9 bases. Germline V gene lookup returns CDR1 SGHRS and CDR2 YFSETQ. The junction had 3 bases not matched to a gene; V was cut back by 0 bases and J by 1 base. This CDR3 spans 16 amino acids. As DNA, the CDR3 is TGCGCCAGCAGCTTGGGACAGGGGGTCGGCACAGATACGCAGTATTTT. As protein: CASSLGQGVGTDTQYF. Together with reference TRBV5-1 and TRBJ2-3, the CDR3 gives the full variable domain: KAGVTQTPRYLIKTRGQQVTLSCSPISGHRSVSWYQQTPGQGLQFLFEYFSETQRNKGNFPGRFSGRQFSNSRSEMNVSTLELGDSALYLCASSLGQGVGTDTQYFGPGTRLTVL.

The rearrangement uses TRBV6-5 and TRBJ1-1, with D possibly matching TRBD1 (6 bases). Germline V gene lookup returns CDR1 MNHEY and CDR2 SVGAGI. Trimming removed 7 bases from V and 0 bases from J, with 15 bases in between. The CDR3 is 15 residues long. The CDR3 coding sequence is TGTGCCAGCACTCCCCGCTGGGGGCTGAACACTGAAGCTTTCTTT. Protein sequence: CASTPRWGLNTEAFF.